This TCR beta chain stems from a study of tumor and adjacent non-tumor tissue in lung cancer. Study background: On average, productive TCRbeta reads reached roughly 4 million per sample.

The library came from three nested PCR rounds adapted from ARM-PCR protocols. TCRdb analysed the multiplex PCR reads with MiXCR anew, one entry per CDR3 protein. The repertoire has about 200,000 distinct CDR3 sequences, 70% to 75% of them found once; the top ten carry less than 25%. No cell sorting was done before RNA was extracted from the tissue. Germline CDR1 reads MNHEY; CDR2 reads SVGAGI. CDR3 size: 15 residues. Source material: lung tumor tissue. The clonotype originates from a man in his sixties with non-small cell lung cancer. The chain recombines TRBV6-5 with TRBJ2-7; D tentatively reads TRBD1 or TRBD2 (5 bases each). The CDR3 reads CGNGNGGVTRYEQYF. The CDR3 nucleotides read TGTGGTAACGGCAATGGGGGAGTCACTCGCTACGAGCAGTACTTC.